This passage covers 16 T cell receptor beta chains from one sample sequenced in a study of blood T cell repertoires in COVID-19. Data came from immunoSEQ multiplex PCR; TCRdb stores just in-frame clones and leaves some out. The data hold 350,000 to 400,000 clones, with more than 75% observed a single time. The sequencing sample was made of PBMCs or T cells enriched from blood (not recorded which). The source of these receptors is a woman between 25 and 40 years old who had recovered from COVID-19.

The CDR3 reads CASTEGGVGYTF. The CDR3 nucleotides are TGTGCCAGCACCGAAGGAGGGGTTGGCTACACCTTC. The rearrangement uses TRBV28 and TRBJ1-2; D might be TRBD1 (5 bases). With 7 bases removed from V and 7 bases from J, the gap between germline ends came to 13 bases. The germline gives CDR1 MDHEN, CDR2 SYDVKM. The CDR3 covers 12 residues.

The V and J genes are TRBV28 and TRBJ1-3, with a weak D call TRBD1 (6 bases). CDR3 length equals 17 residues. V lost 7 bases to trimming and J lost 0 bases, with 19 bases between them. From germline, CDR1 is MDHEN and CDR2 SYDVKM. CDR3 nucleotide sequence: TGTGCCAGCACGAGTGGGGGCGCGTGGATCTCTGGAAACACCATATATTTT. Protein product: CASTSGGAWISGNTIYF.

The gene calls are TRBV9 and TRBJ2-3; 10 bases agree with TRBD2. This CDR3 contains 18 residues. The V segment lost 4 bases and the J segment 1 base; nucleotides outside the gene matches: 12. CDR1 is SGDLS, CDR2 YYNGEE, per germline. CDR3 in DNA: TGTGCCAGCAGCCCCCGGAGCGGGGGGGCCTTAGGCACAGATACGCAGTATTTT. Its translation is CASSPRSGGALGTDTQYF.

The chain couples TRBV19 to TRBJ2-7; 10 positions agree with TRBD2. CDR1 is LNHDA, CDR2 SQIVND, per germline (reference sequence). The CDR3 consists of 15 residues. The ends lost 2 bases at V and 8 bases at J; junction bases unmatched: 9. In nucleotides, the CDR3 is TGTGCCAGTAGTATATTGACTAGCGGGCTCACGAAGCAGTACTTC. This encodes CASSILTSGLTKQYF.

This sequence joins TRBV4-1 and TRBJ1-2; D is perhaps TRBD1 (5 bases). The CDR3 is 15 amino acids. Germline loops: CDR1 MGHRA, CDR2 YSYEKL. V was shortened by 7 bases and J by 0 bases, with 15 bases between the two germline ends. The CDR3, as DNA: TGCGCCAGCACCCCAGGGCAGGGCCCTAACTATGGCTACACCTTC. This translates into CASTPGQGPNYGYTF.

This chain links TRBV7-9 with TRBJ2-2; 7 bases match TRBD2. This CDR3 is 17 amino acids long. Germline CDR1 reads SEHNR; CDR2 reads FQNEAQ (reference sequence). V shed 0 bases and J 2 bases; nucleotides not matched to a gene: 6. The CDR3 spells CASSLAAGGSNTGELFF. As DNA, the CDR3 is TGTGCCAGCAGCTTAGCTGCGGGCGGGAGCAACACCGGGGAGCTGTTTTTT.

The chain joins TRBV4-1 to TRBJ1-1; D is undetermined. The V gene's germline CDR1 is MGHRA and CDR2 YSYEKL. The CDR3 has 14 residues. V shed 1 base and J shed 9 bases, with 15 bases lying between them. In DNA, the CDR3 is TGCGCCAGCAGCCAAGGGTGGGCTTTCCCTCAAGCTTTCTTT. This codes for CASSQGWAFPQAFF.

This clone was seen a few times. The chain uses TRBV28 and TRBJ1-1; the D is unclear. From germline, CDR1 is MDHEN and CDR2 SYDVKM. This CDR3 is built from 13 residues. V gave up 5 bases and J gave up 3 bases, with 10 bases separating them. The CDR3 loop reads CASSTIDYTEAFF. The CDR3 coding sequence is TGTGCCAGCAGTACTATAGATTACACTGAAGCTTTCTTT.

The rearrangement uses TRBV4-1 and TRBJ2-5; 7 bases align to TRBD1. The CDR3 has 16 residues. The V gene's germline CDR1 is MGHRA and CDR2 YSYEKL. V lost 1 base, J lost 5 bases, and 10 bases stayed unmatched. This CDR3 reads CASSQGPTGAGETQYF. CDR3 coding DNA: TGCGCCAGCAGCCAAGGGCCCACAGGGGCTGGGGAGACCCAGTACTTC.

The J gene is TRBJ2-7, the V gene TRBV27, with a tentative D call TRBD2 (6 bases). CDR1 and CDR2 from the germline V gene are MNHEY and SMNVEV (reference sequence). CDR3 length: 15 residues. Trimming took 3 bases from V and 0 from J, leaving 12 bases between them. CDR3 bases: TGTGCCAGCAGTTTCGGAGGGAGGACCTCCTACGAGCAGTACTTC. Translation gives CASSFGGRTSYEQYF.

In its sample, this clone was seen once. The rearrangement joins TRBV30 to TRBJ1-5, with D tentatively TRBD1 (5 bases). The CDR3 is 13 residues long. Germline CDR1 GTSNPN, CDR2 SVGIG (reference sequence). V was cut by 5 bases and J by 7 bases, with 15 bases left in between. The CDR3 region has the DNA TGTGCCTGGGCAAGGCAGGGAATACAGCCCCAGCATTTT. As protein: CAWARQGIQPQHF. Looking up the rest from reference TRBV30 and TRBJ1-5 gives the full variable domain: SQTIHQWPATLVQPVGSPLSLECTVEGTSNPNLYWYRQAAGRGLQLLFYSVGIGQISSEVPQNLSASRPQDRQFILSSKKLLLSDSGFYLCAWARQGIQPQHFGDGTRLSIL.

The V gene is TRBV4-1, the J gene TRBJ2-1; 12 bases line up with TRBD2. The V segment lost 2 bases and the J segment 7 bases; nucleotides outside the gene matches: 3. This CDR3 has 15 amino acids. Germline V lookup: CDR1 MGHRA, CDR2 YSYEKL. The CDR3 bases are TGCGCCAGCAGCCAACTAGCGGGAGGGAAAAATGAGCAGTTCTTC. It translates to CASSQLAGGKNEQFF.

The CDR3 sequence is CASRRGAQNTEAFF. CDR3 bases: TGTGCCAGCAGACGGGGGGCGCAGAACACTGAAGCTTTCTTT. The chain is built from TRBV7-9 and TRBJ1-1; possibly TRBD1 for D (6 bases). V lost 6 bases and J lost 1, with 12 bases in between. CDR1 SEHNR and CDR2 FQNEAQ come from the germline V gene (reference sequence). CDR3 length equals 14 residues.

The gene calls are TRBV10-3 and TRBJ2-5, with TRBD2 matching over 9 bases. The CDR3 is 15 residues long. J lost 4 bases, V lost 1 base, and 4 bases had no gene match. Germline V gene data show CDR1 as ENHRY and CDR2 as SYGVKD. The CDR3, as DNA: TGTGCCATCAGTGAGTTGACTAGCGGAGGAGAGACCCAGTACTTC. Amino acids: CAISELTSGGETQYF.

This clone was found once. The genes are TRBV5-4 and TRBJ2-5; the match to TRBD1 covers 7 bases. The CDR3 covers 13 residues. Germline CDR1 reads SGHNT; CDR2 reads YYREEE (reference sequence). Trimming cost V 2 bases and J 4 bases; bases outside gene matches: 2. The CDR3: CASSFTGVETQYF. The CDR3 coding sequence is TGTGCCAGCAGCTTTACAGGGGTAGAGACCCAGTACTTC.

This clone was seen a handful of times. Other DNA sequences in this sample translate to the same CDR3. The chain has TRBV11-2 and TRBJ1-5; 7 bases are shared with TRBD1. This CDR3 spans 14 amino acids. CDR1 and CDR2 from the germline V gene are SGHAT and FQNNGV. V shed 5 bases and J 2 bases; nucleotides not matched to a gene: 3. In DNA, the CDR3 is TGTGCCAGCAGCCCCGGACAGGGCAATCAGCCCCAGCATTTT. It encodes CASSPGQGNQPQHF.